This TCR beta chain derives from a study of cytomegalovirus exposure and HLA in healthy donors. Broader study findings: V- and J-gene trimming in TCR beta was tied to a missense DCLRE1C variant by an analysis performed later.

Primers for the PCR totalled 60 Vbeta and 13 Jbeta. TCRdb's copy holds only in-frame clones and misses some; the assay was immunoSEQ multiplex PCR. The data contain approximately 170,000 clones, approximately 88% of them singletons. Germline CDR1 MNHEY, CDR2 SMNVEV (reference sequence). This CDR3 contains 14 residues. The V and J ends lost 4 bases and 5 bases respectively, with 11 bases between them. This clone has just a few counts. Its antigen remains unidentified. What was sequenced was PBMCs. The V and J genes are TRBV27 and TRBJ1-4; D is perhaps TRBD1 (5 bases). The receptor's source is a boy aged 2 to 9 in good health and CMV-seronegative. CDR3 region: CASSSRGPNEKLFF. The CDR3 DNA reads TGTGCCAGCAGTTCAAGGGGTCCCAATGAAAAACTGTTTTTT.